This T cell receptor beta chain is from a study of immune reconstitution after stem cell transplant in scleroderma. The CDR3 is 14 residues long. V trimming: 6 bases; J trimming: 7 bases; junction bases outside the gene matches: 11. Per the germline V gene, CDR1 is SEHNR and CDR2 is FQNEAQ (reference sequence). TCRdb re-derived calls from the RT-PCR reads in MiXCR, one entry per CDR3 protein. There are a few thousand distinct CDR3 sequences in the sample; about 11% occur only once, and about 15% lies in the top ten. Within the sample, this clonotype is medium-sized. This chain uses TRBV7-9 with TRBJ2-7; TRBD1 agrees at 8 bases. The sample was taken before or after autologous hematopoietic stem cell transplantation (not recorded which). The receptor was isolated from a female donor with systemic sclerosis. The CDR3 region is CASSDTQGANEQYF. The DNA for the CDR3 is TGTGCCAGCAGTGATACCCAGGGGGCTAATGAGCAGTACTTC. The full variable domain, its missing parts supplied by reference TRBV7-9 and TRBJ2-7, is DTGVSQNPRHKITKRGQNVTFRCDPISEHNRLYWYRQTLGQGPEFLTYFQNEAQLEKSRLLSDRFSAERPKGSFSTLEIQRTEQGDSAMYLCASSDTQGANEQYFGPGTRLTVT.